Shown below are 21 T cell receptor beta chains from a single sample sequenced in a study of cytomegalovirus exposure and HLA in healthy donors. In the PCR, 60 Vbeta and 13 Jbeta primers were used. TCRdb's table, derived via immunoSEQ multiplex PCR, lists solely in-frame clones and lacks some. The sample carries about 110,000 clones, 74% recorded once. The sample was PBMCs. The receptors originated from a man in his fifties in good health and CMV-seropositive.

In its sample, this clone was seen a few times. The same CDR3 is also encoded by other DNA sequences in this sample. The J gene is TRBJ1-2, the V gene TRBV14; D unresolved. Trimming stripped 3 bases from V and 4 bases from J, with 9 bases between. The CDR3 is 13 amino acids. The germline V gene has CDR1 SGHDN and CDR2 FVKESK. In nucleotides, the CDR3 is TGTGCCAGCAGCCATGGGCCCTCCTATGGCTACACCTTC. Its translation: CASSHGPSYGYTF.

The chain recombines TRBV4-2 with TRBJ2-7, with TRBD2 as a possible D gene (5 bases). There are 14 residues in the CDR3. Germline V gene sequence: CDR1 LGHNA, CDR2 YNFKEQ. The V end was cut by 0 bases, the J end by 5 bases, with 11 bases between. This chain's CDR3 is CASSQEGGSDEQYF. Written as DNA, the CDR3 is TGTGCCAGCAGCCAAGAAGGAGGATCGGACGAGCAGTACTTC.

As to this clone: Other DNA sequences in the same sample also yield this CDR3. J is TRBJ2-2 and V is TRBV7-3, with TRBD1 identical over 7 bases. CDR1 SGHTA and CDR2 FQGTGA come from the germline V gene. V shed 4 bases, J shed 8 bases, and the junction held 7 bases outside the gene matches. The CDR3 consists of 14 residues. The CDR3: CASSSTGDTGELFF. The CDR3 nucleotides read TGTGCCAGCAGCTCCACAGGGGATACTGGGGAGCTGTTTTTT.

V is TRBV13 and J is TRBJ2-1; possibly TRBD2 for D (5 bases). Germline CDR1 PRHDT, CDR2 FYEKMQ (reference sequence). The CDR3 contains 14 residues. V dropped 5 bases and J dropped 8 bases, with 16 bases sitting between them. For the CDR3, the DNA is TGTGCCAGCAGCCCCCCGGGGAGCGTTGATGAGCAGTTCTTC. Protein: CASSPPGSVDEQFF.

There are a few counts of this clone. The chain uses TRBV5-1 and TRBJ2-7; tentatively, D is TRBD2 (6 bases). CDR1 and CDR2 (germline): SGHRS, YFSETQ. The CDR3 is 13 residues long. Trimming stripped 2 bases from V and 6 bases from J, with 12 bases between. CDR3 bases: TGCGCCAGCAGCTTCGGGACTCTGAGCGAGCAGTACTTC. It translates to CASSFGTLSEQYF.

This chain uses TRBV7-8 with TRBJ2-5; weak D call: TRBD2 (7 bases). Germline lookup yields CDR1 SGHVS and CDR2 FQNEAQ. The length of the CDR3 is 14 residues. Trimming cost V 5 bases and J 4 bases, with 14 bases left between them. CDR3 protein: CASSPTRGGETQYF. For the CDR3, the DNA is TGTGCCAGCAGCCCAACTAGGGGGGGAGAGACCCAGTACTTC.

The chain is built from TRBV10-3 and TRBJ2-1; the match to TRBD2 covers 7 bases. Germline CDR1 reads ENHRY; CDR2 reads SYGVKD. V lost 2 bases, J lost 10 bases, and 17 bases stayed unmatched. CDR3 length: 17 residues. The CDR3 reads CAISEGGLERGGREQFF. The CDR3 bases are TGTGCCATCAGTGAGGGGGGACTTGAAAGGGGAGGGCGAGAGCAGTTCTTC.

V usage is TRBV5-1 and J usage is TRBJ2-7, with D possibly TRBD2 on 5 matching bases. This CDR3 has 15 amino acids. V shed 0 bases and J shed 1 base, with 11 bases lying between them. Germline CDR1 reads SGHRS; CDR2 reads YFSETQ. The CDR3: CASSLEARGSYEQYF. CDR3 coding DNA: TGCGCCAGCAGCTTGGAAGCACGCGGGTCCTACGAGCAGTACTTC.

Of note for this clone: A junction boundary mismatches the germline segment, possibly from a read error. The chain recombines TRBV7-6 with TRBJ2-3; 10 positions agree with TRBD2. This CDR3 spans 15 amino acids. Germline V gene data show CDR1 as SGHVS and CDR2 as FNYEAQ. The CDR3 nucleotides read TGTGCCAGCAGCCTAGCGGGAGAGCCGATAGATACGCAGTATTTT. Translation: CASSLAGEPIDTQYF.

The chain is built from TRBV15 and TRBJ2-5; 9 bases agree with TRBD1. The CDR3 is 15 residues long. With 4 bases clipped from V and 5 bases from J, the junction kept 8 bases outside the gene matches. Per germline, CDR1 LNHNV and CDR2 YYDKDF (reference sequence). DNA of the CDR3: TGTGCCACCAGCATTACAGGGGGCAGTTTGGAGACCCAGTACTTC. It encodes CATSITGGSLETQYF. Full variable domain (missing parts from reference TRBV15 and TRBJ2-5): DAMVIQNPRYQVTQFGKPVTLSCSQTLNHNVMYWYQQKSSQAPKLLFHYYDKDFNNEADTPDNFQSRRPNTSFCFLDIRSPGLGDTAMYLCATSITGGSLETQYFGPGTRLLVL.

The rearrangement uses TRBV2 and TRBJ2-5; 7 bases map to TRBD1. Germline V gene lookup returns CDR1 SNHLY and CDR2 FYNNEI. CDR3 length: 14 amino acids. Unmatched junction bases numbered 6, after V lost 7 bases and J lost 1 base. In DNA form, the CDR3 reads TGTGCCAGCACAAGATGGGACAGCCAAGAGACCCAGTACTTC. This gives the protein CASTRWDSQETQYF. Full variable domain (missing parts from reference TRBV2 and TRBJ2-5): EPEVTQTPSHQVTQMGQEVILRCVPISNHLYFYWYRQILGQKVEFLVSFYNNEISEKSEIFDDQFSVERPDGSNFTLKIRSTKLEDSAMYFCASTRWDSQETQYFGPGTRLLVL.

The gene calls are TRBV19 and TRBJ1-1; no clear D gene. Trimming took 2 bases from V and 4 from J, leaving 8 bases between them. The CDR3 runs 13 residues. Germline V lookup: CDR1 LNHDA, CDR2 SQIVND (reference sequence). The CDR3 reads CASSILGSTEAFF. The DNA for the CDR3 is TGTGCCAGTAGTATATTGGGCAGCACTGAAGCTTTCTTT.

The CDR3 spells CASSTEEGYEQYF. In DNA form, the CDR3 reads TGTGCCAGCAGCACGGAGGAGGGCTACGAGCAGTACTTC. The chain uses TRBV7-8 and TRBJ2-5; tentative D call: TRBD2 (6 bases). The J call may be in error: the DNA end matches TRBJ2-7 better. Germline V gene lookup returns CDR1 SGHVS and CDR2 FQNEAQ. The CDR3 has 13 residues.

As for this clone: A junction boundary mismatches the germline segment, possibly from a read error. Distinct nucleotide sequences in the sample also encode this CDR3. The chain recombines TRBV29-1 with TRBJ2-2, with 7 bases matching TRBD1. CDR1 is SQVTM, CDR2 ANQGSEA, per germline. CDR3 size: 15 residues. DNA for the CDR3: TGCAGCGTTGACGTGGGACAGAGTACCACCGGGGAGCTGTTTTTC. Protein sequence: CSVDVGQSTTGELFF.

CDR3 residues: CAISEGQGASLNEKLFF. The CDR3 region has the DNA TGTGCCATCAGTGAAGGTCAGGGGGCGAGCCTAAATGAAAAACTGTTTTTT. The chain employs TRBV10-3 and TRBJ1-4, with 8 bases aligning to TRBD1. The V and J ends lost 3 bases and 5 bases, in that order; junction bases with no gene match: 11. The CDR3 has 17 residues. CDR1 and CDR2 (germline): ENHRY, SYGVKD.

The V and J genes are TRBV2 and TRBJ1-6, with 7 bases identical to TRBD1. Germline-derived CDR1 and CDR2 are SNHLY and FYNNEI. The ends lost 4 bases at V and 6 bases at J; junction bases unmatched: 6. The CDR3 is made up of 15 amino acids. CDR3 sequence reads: CASSAYRGRNSPLHF. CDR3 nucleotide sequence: TGTGCCAGCAGTGCCTACAGGGGTCGTAATTCACCCCTCCACTTT.

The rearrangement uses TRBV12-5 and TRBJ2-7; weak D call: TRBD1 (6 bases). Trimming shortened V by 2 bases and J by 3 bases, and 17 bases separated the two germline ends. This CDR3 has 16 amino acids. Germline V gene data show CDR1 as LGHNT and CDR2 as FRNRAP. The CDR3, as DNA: TGTGCTAGTGGTTTGACTACTACAGGGAAAGACTACGAGCAGTACTTC. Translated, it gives CASGLTTTGKDYEQYF.

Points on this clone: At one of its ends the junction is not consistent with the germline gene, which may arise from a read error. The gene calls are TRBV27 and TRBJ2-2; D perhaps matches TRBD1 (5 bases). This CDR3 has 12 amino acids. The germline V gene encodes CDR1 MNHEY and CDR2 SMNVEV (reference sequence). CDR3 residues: CASNQGAGELFF. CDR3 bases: TGTGCTAGCAACCAGGGCGCCGGGGAGCTGTTTTTT.

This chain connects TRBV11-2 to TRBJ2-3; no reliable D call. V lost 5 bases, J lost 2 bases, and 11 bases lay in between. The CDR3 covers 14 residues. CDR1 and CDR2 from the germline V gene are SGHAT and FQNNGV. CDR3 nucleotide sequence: TGTGCCAGCAGCCAAAGACTCCACACAGATACGCAGTATTTT. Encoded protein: CASSQRLHTDTQYF.

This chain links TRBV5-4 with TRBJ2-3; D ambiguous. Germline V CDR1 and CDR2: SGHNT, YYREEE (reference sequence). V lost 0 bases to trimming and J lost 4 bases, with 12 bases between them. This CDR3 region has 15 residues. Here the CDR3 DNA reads TGTGCCAGCAGCTTGGCCGGCCTGAGGTCAGATACGCAGTATTTT. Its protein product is CASSLAGLRSDTQYF. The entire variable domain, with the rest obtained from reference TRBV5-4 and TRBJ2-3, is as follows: ETGVTQSPTHLIKTRGQQVTLRCSSQSGHNTVSWYQQALGQGPQFIFQYYREEENGRGNFPPRFSGLQFPNYSSELNVNALELDDSALYLCASSLAGLRSDTQYFGPGTRLTVL.

This CDR3 is CASSLTGFSYEQYF. CDR3 bases: TGTGCCAGCAGTTTAACAGGTTTCTCCTACGAGCAGTACTTC. The chain couples TRBV27 to TRBJ2-7; a possible D gene is TRBD1 (5 bases). The CDR3 spans 14 residues. CDR1 and CDR2 from the germline V gene are MNHEY and SMNVEV (reference sequence). V gave up 2 bases and J gave up 0 bases, with 8 bases separating them.